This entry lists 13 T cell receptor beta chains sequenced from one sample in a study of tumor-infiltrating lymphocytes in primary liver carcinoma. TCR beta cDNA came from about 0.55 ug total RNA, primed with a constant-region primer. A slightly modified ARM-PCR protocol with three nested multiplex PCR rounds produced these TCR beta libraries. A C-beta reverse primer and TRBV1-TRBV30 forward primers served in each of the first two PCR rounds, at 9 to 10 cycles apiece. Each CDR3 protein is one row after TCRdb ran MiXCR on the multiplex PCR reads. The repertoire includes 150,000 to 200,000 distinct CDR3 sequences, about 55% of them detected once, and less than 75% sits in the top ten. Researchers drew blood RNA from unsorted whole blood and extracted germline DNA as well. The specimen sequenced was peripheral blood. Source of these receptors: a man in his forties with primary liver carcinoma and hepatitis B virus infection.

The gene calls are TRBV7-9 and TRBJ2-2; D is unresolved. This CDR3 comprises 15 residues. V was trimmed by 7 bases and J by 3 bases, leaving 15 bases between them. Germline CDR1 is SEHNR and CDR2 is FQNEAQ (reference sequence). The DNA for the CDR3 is TGTGCCAGCACCCCCGACCCACAGCACACCGGGGAGCTGTTTTTT. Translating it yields CASTPDPQHTGELFF. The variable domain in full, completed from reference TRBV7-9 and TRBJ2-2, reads DTGVSQNPRHKITKRGQNVTFRCDPISEHNRLYWYRQTLGQGPEFLTYFQNEAQLEKSRLLSDRFSAERPKGSFSTLEIQRTEQGDSAMYLCASTPDPQHTGELFFGEGSRLTVL.

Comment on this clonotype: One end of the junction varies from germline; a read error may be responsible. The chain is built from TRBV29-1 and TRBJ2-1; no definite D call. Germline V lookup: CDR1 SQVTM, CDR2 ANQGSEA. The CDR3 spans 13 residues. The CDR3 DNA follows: TGCAGTGTTGTCGGTAGTATCGTGGATGAGCAGTTCTTC. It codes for CSVVGSIVDEQFF.

CDR3 nucleotide sequence: TGTGCCAGCAGGCTGGGGACTAAAGATACGCAGTATTTT. Translation: CASRLGTKDTQYF. This sequence joins TRBV28 and TRBJ2-3; 7 positions match TRBD2. Trimming took 6 bases from V and 5 from J; bases not matched to a gene: 5. The germline CDR1 and CDR2 sequences are MDHEN and SYDVKM. The CDR3 loop spans 13 amino acids.

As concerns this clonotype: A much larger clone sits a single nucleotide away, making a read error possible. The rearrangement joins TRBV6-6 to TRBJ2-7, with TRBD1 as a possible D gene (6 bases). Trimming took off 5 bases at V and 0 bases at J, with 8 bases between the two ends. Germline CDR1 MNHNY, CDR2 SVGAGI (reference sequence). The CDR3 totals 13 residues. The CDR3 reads CASSTGHSYEQYF. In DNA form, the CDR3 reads TGTGCCAGCAGTACGGGACACTCCTACGAGCAGTACTTC.

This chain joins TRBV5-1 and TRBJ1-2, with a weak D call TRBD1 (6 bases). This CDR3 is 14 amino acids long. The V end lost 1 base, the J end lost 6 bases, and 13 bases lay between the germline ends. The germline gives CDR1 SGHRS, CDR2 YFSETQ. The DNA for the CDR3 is TGCGCCAGCAGCTTGTCAGCAGGGGAGGATGGCTACACCTTC. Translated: CASSLSAGEDGYTF.

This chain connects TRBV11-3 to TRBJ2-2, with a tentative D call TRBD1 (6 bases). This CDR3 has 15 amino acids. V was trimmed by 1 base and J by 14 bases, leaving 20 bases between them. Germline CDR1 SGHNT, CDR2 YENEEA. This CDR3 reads CASSLGTVNTGQLFF. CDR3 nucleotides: TGTGCCAGCAGCTTAGGGACAGTGAACACCGGGCAACTGTTTTTT.

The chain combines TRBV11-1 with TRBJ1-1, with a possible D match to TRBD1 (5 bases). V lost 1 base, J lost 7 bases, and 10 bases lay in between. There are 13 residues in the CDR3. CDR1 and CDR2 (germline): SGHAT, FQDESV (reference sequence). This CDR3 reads CASSLGQPREAFF. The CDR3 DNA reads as TGTGCCAGCAGCTTAGGACAGCCCCGTGAAGCTTTCTTT.

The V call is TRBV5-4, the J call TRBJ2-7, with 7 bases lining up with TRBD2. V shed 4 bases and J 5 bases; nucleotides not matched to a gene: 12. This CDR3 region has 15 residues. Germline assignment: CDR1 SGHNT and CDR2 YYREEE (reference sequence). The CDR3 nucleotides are TGTGCCAGCAGCCATACCAGCGGGACCCCTAACGAGCAGTACTTC. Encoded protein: CASSHTSGTPNEQYF.

The CDR3 loop is CAWSEEGNEQFF. CDR3 DNA: TGTGCCTGGAGTGAGGAGGGCAATGAGCAGTTCTTC. The chain uses TRBV30 and TRBJ2-1; TRBD2 might be the D (6 bases). The germline CDR1 and CDR2 sequences are GTSNPN and SVGIG (reference sequence). The CDR3 is made up of 12 amino acids. V lost 1 base to trimming and J lost 6 bases, with 7 bases between them.

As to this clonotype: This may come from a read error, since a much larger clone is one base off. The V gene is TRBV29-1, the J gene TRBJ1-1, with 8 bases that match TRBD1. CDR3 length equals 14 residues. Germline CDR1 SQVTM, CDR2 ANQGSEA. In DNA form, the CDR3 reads TGCAACGTTGAAGTAGGACAGGGCAACACTGAAGCTTTCTTT. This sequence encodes CNVEVGQGNTEAFF.

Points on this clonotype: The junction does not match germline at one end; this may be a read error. CDR3 in amino acids: CTSSLGLADYERYF. The CDR3 region has the DNA TGTACCAGCAGCTTAGGACTAGCAGACTACGAGCGGTACTTC. The chain uses TRBV11-2 and TRBJ2-7; TRBD2 agrees at 8 bases. Germline CDR1 and CDR2: SGHAT and FQNNGV. The CDR3 contains 14 residues.

CDR3 bases: TGTGCCAGCAGCTTAGGATTGAGTTACGGACTAGCGGAAGCGCCCTACGAGCAGTACTTC. Its translation: CASSLGLSYGLAEAPYEQYF. The chain is built from TRBV7-9 and TRBJ2-7; 10 bases align to TRBD2. Unmatched junction bases numbered 17, after V lost 1 base and J lost 2 bases. The germline V gene encodes CDR1 SEHNR and CDR2 FQNEAQ (reference sequence). The CDR3 is made up of 20 amino acids.

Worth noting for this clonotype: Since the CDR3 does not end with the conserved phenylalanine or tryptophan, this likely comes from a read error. CDR3 nucleotide sequence: TGTGCCAGTACTCCCCCGGTGAGGCAAGAGACCCAGTACCTC. It translates to CASTPPVRQETQYL. The genes are TRBV19 and TRBJ2-5; D gene ambiguous. The germline V and J ends were trimmed by 7 bases and 2 bases, with 14 bases remaining between them. Germline CDR1 LNHDA, CDR2 SQIVND (reference sequence). The CDR3 spans 14 residues.